This T cell receptor beta chain stems from a study of blood T cell repertoires in COVID-19. Turning to the study itself: The analysed material was cDNA or gDNA that came from T cells, B-cell-depleted T cells, or PBMCs.

Libraries were prepared by immunoSEQ multiplex PCR; TCRdb keeps only in-frame clonotypes and omits some of them. The top ten hold 9.6% of the sample, which has under 300,000 clones, around 85% seen once. Germline lookup yields CDR1 MDHEN and CDR2 SYDVKM. This CDR3 contains 16 residues. V dropped 6 bases and J dropped 2 bases, with 20 bases sitting between them. This TCR was recovered from a woman of 80 years or more with acute or convalescent COVID-19. The sequenced material came from peripheral blood. V is TRBV28 and J is TRBJ2-7, with D possibly matching TRBD1 (6 bases). CDR3 residues: CASSLPPGHGAYEQYF. CDR3 coding DNA: TGTGCCAGCAGCCTACCTCCGGGACACGGGGCCTACGAGCAGTACTTC.